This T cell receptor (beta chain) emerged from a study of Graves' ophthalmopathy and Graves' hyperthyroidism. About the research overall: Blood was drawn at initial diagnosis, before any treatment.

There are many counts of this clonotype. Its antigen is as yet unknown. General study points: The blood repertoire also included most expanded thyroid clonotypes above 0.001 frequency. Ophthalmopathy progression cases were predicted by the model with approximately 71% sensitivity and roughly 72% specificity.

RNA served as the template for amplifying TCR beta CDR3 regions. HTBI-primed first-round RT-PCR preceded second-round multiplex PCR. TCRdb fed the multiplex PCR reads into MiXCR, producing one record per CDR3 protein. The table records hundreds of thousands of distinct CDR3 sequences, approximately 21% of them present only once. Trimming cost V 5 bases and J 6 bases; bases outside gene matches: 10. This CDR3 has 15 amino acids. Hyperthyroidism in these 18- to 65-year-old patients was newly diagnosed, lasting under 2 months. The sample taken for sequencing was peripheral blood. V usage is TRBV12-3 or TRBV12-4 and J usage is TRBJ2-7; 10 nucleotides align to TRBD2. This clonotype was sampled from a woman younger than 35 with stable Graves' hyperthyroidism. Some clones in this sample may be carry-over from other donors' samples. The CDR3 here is CASSDYTSGVPEQYF. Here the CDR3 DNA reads TGTGCCAGCAGTGACTACACTAGCGGGGTTCCCGAGCAGTACTTC.